This T cell receptor beta chain was sequenced during a study of naive and memory T cell subsets. Four PCR rounds used nested alpha and beta constant region primers plus the SP2 primer. TCRdb reanalysed the 5' RACE reads using MiXCR and keeps one entry per CDR3 protein. This sample has about 59,000 distinct CDR3 sequences, with 8% found just once. The germline V gene has CDR1 SQVTM and CDR2 ANQGSEA. V lost 4 bases and J lost 4; bases outside the gene matches: 5. The CDR3 contains 13 residues. A UMI-containing oligonucleotide was joined by 3' ligation to the TCR cDNA template. Adult healthy volunteers gave 2.5 ml peripheral blood for whole-blood RNA.

The receptor was derived from a female donor in good health. This chain joins TRBV29-1 and TRBJ2-7; TRBD1 matches at 9 bases. The CDR3 nucleotides are TGCAGCGTTGGACAGGGGGAGAGGTACGAGCAGTACTTC. It translates to CSVGQGERYEQYF.